The TCR beta chain described here comes from a study of blood T cells in healthy people across ages. Combining a sample-barcoded 5' primer with a J-beta primer mix, a second PCR ran for roughly 7 to 11 cycles. A single record per CDR3 protein comes from TCRdb applying MiXCR to the 5' RACE reads. The data show hundreds of thousands of distinct CDR3 sequences, about 28% seen once. Of note for this clonotype: Possible read error: a much larger clone is one base away.

This CDR3 region has 15 residues. Germline V gene lookup returns CDR1 MNHEY and CDR2 SVGEGT. This chain uses TRBV6-2 or TRBV6-3 with TRBJ2-5; D is perhaps TRBD1 (6 bases). The tail of the sequence fits TRBJ2-7 better, so the J call may be wrong. The source of this sequence is a woman older than 75 in good health. The sequenced sample consisted of blood. This CDR3 is CASSLNLGASYEQYF. CDR3 coding DNA: TGTGCCAGCTCTTTAAACCTGGGGGCAAGTTACGAGCAGTACTTC.